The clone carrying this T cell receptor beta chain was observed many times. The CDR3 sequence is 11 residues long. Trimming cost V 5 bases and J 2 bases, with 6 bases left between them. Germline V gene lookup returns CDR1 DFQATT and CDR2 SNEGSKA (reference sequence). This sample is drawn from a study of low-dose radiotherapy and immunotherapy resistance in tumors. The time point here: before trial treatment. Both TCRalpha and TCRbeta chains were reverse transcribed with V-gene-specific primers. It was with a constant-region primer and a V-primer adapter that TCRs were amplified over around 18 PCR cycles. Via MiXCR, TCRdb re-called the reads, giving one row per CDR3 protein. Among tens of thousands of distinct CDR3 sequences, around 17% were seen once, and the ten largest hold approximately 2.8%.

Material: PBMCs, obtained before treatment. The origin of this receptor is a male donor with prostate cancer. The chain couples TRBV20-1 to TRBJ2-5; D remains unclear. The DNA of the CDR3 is TGCAGTGCTCAACTACAAGAGACCCAGTACTTC. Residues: CSAQLQETQYF.